The rows below give T cell receptor beta chains drawn from one sample of a study of identical twins. TCRdb re-called the 5' RACE reads with MiXCR, one entry per CDR3 protein. Among about 190,000 distinct CDR3 sequences listed, roughly 15% were seen once. These records were also assigned to another study, of T cells expressing NK-cell markers.

Sequencing used CD8+ T cells sorted from blood. These receptors were collected from a woman between 18 and 29 years old in good health. CDR3s include the opening cysteine and the closing phenylalanine or tryptophan. The D gene is left open where the match is weak. Only some rows state a clone size, as once, few, many or a class for expanded clones.

d_gene	v_gene	abundance	j_gene	CDR3aa	CDR3nt
TRBD2	TRBV6-5	once	TRBJ2-1	CASSSTSGSAYNEQFF	TGTGCCAGCAGTTCGACTAGCGGGAGCGCCTACAATGAGCAGTTCTTC
.	TRBV3-1	few	TRBJ2-7	CASSFSGLFHEQYF	TGTGCCAGCAGCTTCTCCGGTCTTTTCCACGAGCAGTACTTC
TRBD1	TRBV3-1	once	TRBJ2-2	CASAGTGYNPNTGELFF	TGTGCCAGCGCCGGGACAGGTTACAACCCGAACACCGGGGAGCTGTTTTTT
.	TRBV19	few	TRBJ2-2	CASTGLTKGGELFF	TGTGCCAGTACGGGACTGACTAAAGGAGGGGAGCTGTTTTTT
.	TRBV2	.	TRBJ1-2	CASIRQNYGYTF	TGTGCCAGCATCCGACAGAACTATGGCTACACCTTC
.	TRBV9	.	TRBJ2-2	CASSPSSGTNTGELFF	TGTGCCAGCAGCCCCTCGTCTGGGACGAACACCGGGGAGCTGTTTTTT
.	TRBV29-1	.	TRBJ2-7	CSVQDSSYEQYF	TGCAGCGTTCAGGACAGCTCCTACGAGCAGTACTTC
.	TRBV3-1	few	TRBJ2-3	CASSQDSRGGFTDTQYF	TGTGCCAGCAGCCAAGATAGCCGGGGCGGATTCACAGATACGCAGTATTTT
.	TRBV11-3	few	TRBJ2-7	CASRNKRGFGEQYF	TGTGCCAGCAGAAATAAGAGGGGTTTCGGCGAGCAGTACTTC
.	TRBV10-3	.	TRBJ1-2	CAISEPGDSYGYTF	TGTGCCATCAGTGAGCCAGGAGACAGCTATGGCTACACCTTC
TRBD2	TRBV9	.	TRBJ2-7	CASSPTSGGPYEQYF	TGTGCCAGCAGCCCTACTAGCGGGGGACCCTACGAGCAGTACTTC
.	TRBV4-2	.	TRBJ2-1	CASRKNEQFF	TGTGCCAGCAGGAAGAATGAGCAGTTCTTC
.	TRBV6-2/TRBV6-3	.	TRBJ2-5	CASSLAEKETQYF	TGTGCCAGCAGTTTAGCGGAAAAAGAGACCCAGTACTTC
.	TRBV3-1	.	TRBJ2-3	CASSQETGASTDTQYF	TGTGCCAGCAGCCAAGAAACAGGTGCTAGCACAGATACGCAGTATTTT
.	TRBV9	.	TRBJ2-3	CASSVGDSGDTQYF	TGTGCCAGCAGCGTAGGGGATAGTGGGGATACGCAGTATTTT
TRBD1	TRBV12-3/TRBV12-4	many	TRBJ1-6	CASIKYRGRNSPLHF	TGTGCCAGCATTAAGTACAGGGGGCGTAATTCACCCCTCCACTTT
.	TRBV7-9	.	TRBJ1-1	CSSSPSVGNTEAFF	TGTTCCAGCAGCCCGTCGGTTGGGAACACTGAAGCTTTCTTT